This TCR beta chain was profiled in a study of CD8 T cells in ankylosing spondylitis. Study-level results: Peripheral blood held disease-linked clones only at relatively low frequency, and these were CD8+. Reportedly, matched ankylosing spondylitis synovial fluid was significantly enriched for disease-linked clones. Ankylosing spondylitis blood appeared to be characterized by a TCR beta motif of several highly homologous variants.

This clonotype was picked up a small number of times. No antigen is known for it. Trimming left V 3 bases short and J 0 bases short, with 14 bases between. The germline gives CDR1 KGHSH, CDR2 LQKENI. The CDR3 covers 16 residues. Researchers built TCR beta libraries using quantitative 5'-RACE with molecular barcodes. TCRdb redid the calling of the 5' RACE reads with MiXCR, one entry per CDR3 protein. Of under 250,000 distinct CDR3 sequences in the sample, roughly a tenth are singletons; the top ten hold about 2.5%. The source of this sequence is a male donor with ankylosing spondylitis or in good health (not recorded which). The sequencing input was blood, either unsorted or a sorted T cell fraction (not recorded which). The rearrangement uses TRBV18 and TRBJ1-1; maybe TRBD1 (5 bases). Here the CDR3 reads CASSPQGDGLNTEAFF. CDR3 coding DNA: TGTGCCAGCTCACCTCAGGGCGACGGCCTGAACACTGAAGCTTTCTTT. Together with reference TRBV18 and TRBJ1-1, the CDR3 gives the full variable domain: NAGVMQNPRHLVRRRGQEARLRCSPMKGHSHVYWYRQLPEEGLKFMVYLQKENIIDESGMPKERFSAEFPKEGPSILRIQQVVRGDSAAYFCASSPQGDGLNTEAFFGQGTRLTVV.